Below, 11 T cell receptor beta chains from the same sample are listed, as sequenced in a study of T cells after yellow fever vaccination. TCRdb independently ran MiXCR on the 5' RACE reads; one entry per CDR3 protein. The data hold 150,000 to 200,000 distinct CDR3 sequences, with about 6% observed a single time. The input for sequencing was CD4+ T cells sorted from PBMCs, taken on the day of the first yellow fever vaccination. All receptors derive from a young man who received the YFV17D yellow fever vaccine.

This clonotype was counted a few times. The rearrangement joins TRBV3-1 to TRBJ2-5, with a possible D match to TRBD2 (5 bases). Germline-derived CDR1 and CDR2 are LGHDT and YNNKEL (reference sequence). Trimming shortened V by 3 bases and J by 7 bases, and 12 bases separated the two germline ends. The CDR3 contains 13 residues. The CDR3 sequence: CASSQDPGGTQYF. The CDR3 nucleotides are TGTGCCAGCAGCCAGGACCCAGGAGGGACCCAGTACTTC.

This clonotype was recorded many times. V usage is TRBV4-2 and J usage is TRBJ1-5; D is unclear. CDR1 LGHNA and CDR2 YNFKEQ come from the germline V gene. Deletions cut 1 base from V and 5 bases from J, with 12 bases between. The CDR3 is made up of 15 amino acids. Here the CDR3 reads CASSQVTDIHQPQHF. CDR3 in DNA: TGTGCCAGCAGCCAAGTTACAGATATTCATCAGCCCCAGCATTTT.

The CDR3 region is CASSIDRGLNTEAFF. In DNA form, the CDR3 reads TGTGCCAGCAGCATAGACAGGGGGCTGAACACTGAAGCTTTCTTT. The chain carries TRBV5-4 and TRBJ1-1; 10 positions match TRBD1. CDR3 length: 15 residues. Germline V gene sequence: CDR1 SGHNT, CDR2 YYREEE (reference sequence). The trim removed 4 bases at V and 0 bases at J, leaving 3 bases unmatched.

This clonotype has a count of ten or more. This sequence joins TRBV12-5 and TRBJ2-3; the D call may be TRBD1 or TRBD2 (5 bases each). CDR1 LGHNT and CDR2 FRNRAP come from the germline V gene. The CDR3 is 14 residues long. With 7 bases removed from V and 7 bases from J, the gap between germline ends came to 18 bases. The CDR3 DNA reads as TGTGCTAGTGACCGACCCGGGACCGCCTATACGCAGTATTTT. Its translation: CASDRPGTAYTQYF.

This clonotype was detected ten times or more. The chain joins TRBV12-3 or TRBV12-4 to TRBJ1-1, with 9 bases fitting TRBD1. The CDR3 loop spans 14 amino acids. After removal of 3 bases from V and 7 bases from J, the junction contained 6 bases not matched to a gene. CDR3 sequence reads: CASSFGDRADEAFF. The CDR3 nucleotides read TGTGCCAGCAGTTTCGGGGACAGGGCTGATGAAGCTTTCTTT.

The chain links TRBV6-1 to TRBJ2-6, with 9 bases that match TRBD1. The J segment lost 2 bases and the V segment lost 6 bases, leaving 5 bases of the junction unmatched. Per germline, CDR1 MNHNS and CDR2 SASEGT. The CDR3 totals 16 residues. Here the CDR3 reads CASRGTGRAGANVLTF. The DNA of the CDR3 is TGTGCCAGCAGGGGGACAGGGAGGGCTGGGGCCAACGTCCTGACTTTC.

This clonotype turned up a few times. The CDR3 bases are TGTGCCAGCAGCCTAGGTTGGGGTCCCAATCAGCCCCAGCATTTT. Translation gives CASSLGWGPNQPQHF. The rearrangement links TRBV5-8 to TRBJ1-5; D is undetermined. V gave up 4 bases and J gave up 3 bases, with 14 bases separating them. The germline V gene has CDR1 SGHTS and CDR2 YDEGEE. The CDR3 consists of 15 residues.

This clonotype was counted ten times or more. CDR3 in DNA: TGTGCCAGCTCACCCCTGGGAGGTGGCGGCACAGATACGCAGTATTTT. Translation: CASSPLGGGGTDTQYF. The rearrangement joins TRBV18 to TRBJ2-3, with D tentatively TRBD2 (6 bases). The germline V gene encodes CDR1 KGHSH and CDR2 LQKENI. The CDR3 contains 16 residues. V lost 3 bases and J 1 base, leaving 14 bases between the germline ends.

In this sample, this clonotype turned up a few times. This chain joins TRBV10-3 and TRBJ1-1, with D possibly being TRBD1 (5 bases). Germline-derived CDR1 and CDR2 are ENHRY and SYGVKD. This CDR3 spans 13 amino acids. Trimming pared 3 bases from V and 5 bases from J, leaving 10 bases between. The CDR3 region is CAISDRVGTEAFF. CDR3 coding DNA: TGTGCCATCAGTGACAGGGTTGGGACTGAAGCTTTCTTT.

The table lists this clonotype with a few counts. The CDR3 spells CASSSQESYEQYV. CDR3 DNA: TGTGCCAGCAGCTCCCAGGAGAGCTACGAGCAGTACGTC. The gene calls are TRBV7-8 and TRBJ2-7; D remains ambiguous. The CDR3 totals 13 residues. The V end was cut by 4 bases, the J end by 3 bases, with 10 bases between. The V gene's germline CDR1 is SGHVS and CDR2 FQNEAQ.

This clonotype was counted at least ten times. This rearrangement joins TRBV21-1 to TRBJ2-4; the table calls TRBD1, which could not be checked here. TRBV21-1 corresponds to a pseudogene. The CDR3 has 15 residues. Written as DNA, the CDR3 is TGTGCCAGCAGCAATTACAGGGGGCGCGAAAACATTCAGTACTTC. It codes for CASSNYRGRENIQYF.